There are a few counts of the clone carrying this TCR beta chain. Its antigen is not identified. Authors of the study amplified TCR beta CDR3 regions from RNA transcripts. The HTBI set primed first-round TCR CDR3 RT-PCR. MiXCR, applied by TCRdb to the multiplex PCR reads, yields one record per CDR3 protein. The sample consists of nearly 600,000 distinct CDR3 sequences, 14% of them appearing once. Patients with uncontrolled infections, other autoimmune diseases, pregnancy or lactation were excluded. This record belongs to a study of T cells in Graves' hyperthyroidism and ophthalmopathy. The CDR3 covers 14 residues. The V end was cut by 8 bases, the J end by 1 base, with 11 bases between. Study-level points and caveats: Ophthalmopathy and stable hyperthyroidism were separated by a 13 V-J model. Median prediction lead before ophthalmopathy onset was about 6.5 months with the model. Clonotypes that were expanded in thyroid above 0.001 mostly appeared in blood too.

V usage is TRBV12-3 or TRBV12-4 and J usage is TRBJ2-2, with D hard to call. The sequencing input was blood. This clonotype was sampled from a young woman with Graves' ophthalmopathy. The CDR3 here is CASPPGENTGELFF. The CDR3 region has the DNA TGTGCCAGCCCCCCCGGAGAGAACACCGGGGAGCTGTTTTTT.